This TCR beta chain originates from a study of blood T cell repertoires in COVID-19. The CDR3 runs to 18 residues. Germline V gene data show CDR1 as KGHSH and CDR2 as LQKENI. Trimming removed 5 bases from V and 5 bases from J, with 22 bases in between. This clone was observed a handful of times. Cohorts were assigned according to the clinical history that participants reported. Repertoires were generated with immunoSEQ multiplex PCR, while TCRdb's copy carries only in-frame clones and drops some. The table has about 200,000 clones, 86% seen once. The rearrangement uses TRBV18 and TRBJ1-6, with a tentative D call TRBD1 (5 bases). The TCR was taken from a man aged 35 to 55 with acute COVID-19. What was sequenced was PBMCs or T cells enriched from blood (not recorded which). The CDR3 protein is CASSAPLGEAEHNSPLHF. DNA of the CDR3: TGTGCCAGCTCAGCTCCCCTGGGGGAGGCTGAGCATAATTCACCCCTCCACTTT.